This is a list of T cell receptor beta chains from one sample in a study of early T cells in non-severe SARS-CoV-2 infection. MiXCR was run by TCRdb on the 5' RACE reads, yielding one entry per CDR3 protein. The sample consists of 55,000 to 70,000 distinct CDR3 sequences, over 9% of them appearing once. Input material: whole blood. The origin of the receptors is an adult who was a healthcare worker with PCR-confirmed SARS-CoV-2 infection or an uninfected control (not recorded which). The CDR3 runs from the conserved cysteine through the conserved F or W. Fields, in order: V gene, J gene, clone size, D gene, CDR3 protein, CDR3 DNA. A D gene is named only where the DNA matches it firmly. The size entry is marked missing in some rows and otherwise reads once, few, many or a size class.

TRBV6-2/TRBV6-3	TRBJ2-3	-	TRBD2	CASRRTGTSGSTDTQYF	TGTGCCAGCAGAAGGACCGGGACTAGCGGGAGCACAGATACGCAGTATTTT
TRBV6-2/TRBV6-3	TRBJ2-1	-	TRBD2	CASSSGTSGGFLYNEQFF	TGTGCCAGCAGCTCCGGGACTAGCGGGGGGTTTCTCTACAATGAGCAGTTCTTC
TRBV13	TRBJ2-1	many	-	CASSSALRGSSYNEQFF	TGTGCCAGCAGCTCCGCTCTCCGGGGTAGCTCCTACAATGAGCAGTTCTTC
TRBV5-4	TRBJ2-3	-	-	CASSLRPATSTDTQYF	TGTGCCAGCAGCTTGCGGCCGGCGACTAGCACAGATACGCAGTATTTT
TRBV6-2/TRBV6-3	TRBJ1-1	many	-	CASSYGGENTEAFF	TGTGCCAGCAGTTACGGAGGGGAGAACACTGAAGCTTTCTTT
TRBV4-3	TRBJ1-3	-	-	CASSQDLGVAGNTIYF	TGCGCCAGCAGCCAAGATCTGGGGGTTGCTGGAAACACCATATATTTT
TRBV7-9	TRBJ2-1	-	-	CASSLRGDGNEQFF	TGTGCCAGCAGTTTAAGGGGGGACGGGAATGAGCAGTTCTTC
TRBV27	TRBJ1-6	-	-	CASSLGSPLHF	TGTGCCAGCAGTTTAGGTTCACCCCTCCACTTT
TRBV7-2	TRBJ2-5	-	TRBD1	CASSPGDRSRETQYF	TGTGCCAGCAGCCCCGGGGACAGGTCGAGGGAGACCCAGTACTTC
TRBV29-1	TRBJ1-5	-	-	CSVRPGPQLPQHF	TGCAGCGTCCGCCCGGGGCCTCAATTGCCCCAGCATTTT
TRBV19	TRBJ1-5	many	TRBD1	CASIGQGNQPQHF	TGTGCCAGTATTGGACAGGGCAATCAGCCCCAGCATTTT
TRBV20-1	TRBJ1-1	many	-	CSARDRSTTEAFF	TGCAGTGCAAGAGACAGGTCTACCACTGAAGCTTTCTTT
TRBV6-6	TRBJ2-7	many	TRBD1	CASSPTGTGRPYEQYF	TGTGCCAGCAGTCCAACCGGGACAGGGCGTCCCTACGAGCAGTACTTC
TRBV7-2	TRBJ2-7	-	-	CASSLASLTLREQYF	TGTGCCAGCAGCTTAGCTTCATTAACTCTACGAGAGCAGTACTTC
TRBV30	TRBJ1-4	few	-	CAWSVGGPNEKLFF	TGTGCCTGGAGTGTAGGCGGGCCTAATGAAAAACTGTTTTTT
TRBV6-6	TRBJ2-1	few	-	CASSYTTNEQFF	TGTGCCAGCAGTTACACCACCAATGAGCAGTTCTTC
TRBV7-8	TRBJ1-1	many	-	CASSRGLGTEAFF	TGTGCCAGCAGCCGCGGGTTGGGCACTGAAGCTTTCTTT
TRBV7-9	TRBJ2-5	-	TRBD2	CASSFPGGVETQYF	TGTGCCAGCAGCTTCCCGGGAGGGGTAGAGACCCAGTACTTC
TRBV11-2	TRBJ1-2	many	-	CASSPDGYGYTF	TGTGCCAGCAGCCCAGACGGCTATGGCTACACCTTC
TRBV7-2	TRBJ1-1	many	-	CASSSDRNTEAFF	TGTGCCAGCAGCTCCGACAGGAACACTGAAGCTTTCTTT
TRBV2	TRBJ1-6	few	-	CATRREGFPPLHF	TGTGCCACTCGGAGGGAAGGGTTTCCACCCCTCCACTTT
TRBV12-3/TRBV12-4	TRBJ2-5	many	TRBD1	CASSLYRGRETQYF	TGTGCCAGCAGTCTATACAGGGGACGGGAGACCCAGTACTTC
TRBV6-1	TRBJ1-1	-	-	CASRGDTIEVFF	TGTGCCAGCAGAGGGGACACCATTGAAGTTTTCTTT
TRBV7-9	TRBJ1-1	few	-	CASREPSTWGETEAFF	TGTGCCAGCAGAGAACCGTCTACGTGGGGGGAGACTGAAGCTTTCTTT
TRBV12-3/TRBV12-4	TRBJ1-2	few	TRBD1	CASSWGQGNANYGYTF	TGTGCCAGCAGTTGGGGACAGGGGAATGCTAACTATGGCTACACCTTC
TRBV6-2/TRBV6-3	TRBJ2-6	few	-	CASSPEGFASSGANVLTF	TGTGCCAGCAGTCCCGAGGGGTTCGCTTCCTCTGGGGCCAACGTCCTGACTTTC
TRBV5-1	TRBJ2-1	-	-	CASGSAQEGNEQFF	TGCGCCAGCGGGTCGGCCCAGGAGGGAAATGAGCAGTTCTTC
TRBV10-3	TRBJ2-7	-	-	CAISTGEEWEQYF	TGTGCCATTAGCACAGGGGAGGAGTGGGAGCAGTACTTC
TRBV20-1	TRBJ2-1	many	TRBD2	CSASGLAGGLAGEQFF	TGCAGTGCCTCGGGACTAGCGGGGGGTCTCGCCGGTGAGCAGTTCTTC
TRBV30	TRBJ1-1	few	-	CAWSRQTDEAFF	TGTGCCTGGAGCCGGCAGACAGACGAAGCTTTCTTT
TRBV7-9	TRBJ1-2	many	-	CASSLGAILNYGYTF	TGTGCCAGCAGCTTAGGGGCCATCCTCAACTATGGCTACACCTTC
TRBV6-6	TRBJ2-7	-	TRBD2	CASSLPSGGGFEQYF	TGTGCCAGCAGCCTCCCCAGCGGGGGGGGTTTCGAGCAGTACTTC
TRBV7-2	TRBJ2-5	few	-	CATARRKGEETQYF	TGTGCCACCGCTAGGCGGAAAGGGGAGGAGACCCAGTACTTC
TRBV27	TRBJ1-4	-	TRBD1	CASRPQGVGANEKLFF	TGTGCCAGCAGACCCCAGGGGGTCGGGGCTAATGAAAAACTGTTTTTT
TRBV5-1	TRBJ1-3	-	-	CASSFTTGVSGNTIYF	TGCGCCAGCAGCTTTACGACGGGTGTCTCTGGAAACACCATATATTTT
TRBV12-3/TRBV12-4	TRBJ2-3	few	TRBD2	CASSSRPSGGATDTQYF	TGTGCCAGCAGTTCGAGACCTAGCGGGGGGGCCACAGATACGCAGTATTTT
TRBV7-2	TRBJ2-1	few	-	CASSLARGPYNEQFF	TGTGCCAGCAGCTTAGCCCGGGGACCCTACAATGAGCAGTTCTTC
TRBV5-1	TRBJ1-4	many	-	CASSLDRVNEKLFF	TGCGCCAGCAGCTTGGACAGGGTTAATGAAAAACTGTTTTTT
TRBV7-8	TRBJ2-7	few	TRBD1	CASSLIPGTGGLEQYF	TGTGCCAGCAGCTTAATACCCGGGACAGGGGGTCTCGAGCAGTACTTC
TRBV20-1	TRBJ1-1	few	-	CSAFAEEAFF	TGCAGTGCCTTCGCTGAGGAAGCTTTCTTT
TRBV10-3	TRBJ2-7	many	TRBD1	CAISEPQGAHEQYF	TGTGCCATCAGTGAGCCCCAGGGGGCCCACGAGCAGTACTTC
TRBV30	TRBJ1-3	many	-	CAWTPSFTGNTIYF	TGTGCCTGGACCCCAAGTTTTACTGGAAACACCATATATTTT